This T cell receptor (beta chain) was documented in a study of cytomegalovirus exposure and HLA in healthy donors. At the level of the study: T cells numbering around 190 million yielded 95 million to 140 million unique TCR beta sequences in an earlier analysis.

Findings and caveats of the study: Most likely, a cluster of highly shared sequence variants arose as a sequencing artifact. The study labeled 170 or so TCR beta chains cytomegalovirus-associated. Most CMV-associated TCR beta chains appeared HLA-restricted in a later analysis.

The PCR made use of 60 Vbeta and 13 Jbeta primers. Using immunoSEQ multiplex PCR, the repertoire was profiled, and TCRdb retains in-frame clones only, with some absent. The sample consists of 75,000 to 90,000 clones, about 81% of them appearing once. With respect to this clone: Its antigen remains unknown.

CDR3 size: 15 residues. Germline lookup yields CDR1 SGHRS and CDR2 YFSETQ. V was clipped by 0 bases and J by 5 bases, with 12 bases between them. The receptor comes from a man aged 60 to 75 in good health and CMV-seronegative. Sequencing used PBMCs. The chain uses TRBV5-1 and TRBJ2-1; D is perhaps TRBD1 (6 bases). The CDR3 sequence: CASSLGQARDNEQFF. As DNA, the CDR3 is TGCGCCAGCAGCTTGGGACAGGCGAGGGACAATGAGCAGTTCTTC.